A selection of T cell receptor beta chains follows, all from one sample in a study of cytomegalovirus exposure and HLA in healthy donors. Produced via immunoSEQ multiplex PCR; TCRdb's table is partial and in-frame only. The repertoire holds fewer than 150,000 clones, 75% to 80% seen once, with 4% to 6% in the top ten. The sequenced sample was PBMCs. These receptors were obtained from a woman aged 45-60 years in good health and CMV-seronegative. Both conserved end residues are part of each CDR3. The D gene is left open where the match is weak. Clone sizes are given selectively: once, few, many, or a class where the clone is expanded.

d_call	clone_size	j_call	v_call	cdr3_aa	cdr3_nt
-	-	TRBJ2-2	TRBV2	CASRGLAGELFF	TGTGCCAGCAGGGGGCTTGCCGGGGAGCTGTTTTTT
TRBD1	-	TRBJ1-1	TRBV9	CASSPTRQGFTEAFF	TGTGCCAGCAGCCCCACCCGACAGGGATTCACTGAAGCTTTCTTT
-	-	TRBJ2-5	TRBV5-1	CASSYGQTETQYF	TGCGCCAGCAGCTACGGACAGACAGAGACCCAGTACTTC
TRBD1	-	TRBJ2-6	TRBV10-2	CASSEDRAISGANVLTF	TGCGCCAGCAGTGAGGACAGGGCCATCTCTGGGGCCAACGTCCTGACTTTC
TRBD1	-	TRBJ1-2	TRBV19	CASSISSRGHGYTF	TGTGCCAGTAGTATTTCGTCCAGGGGGCATGGCTACACCTTC
-	-	TRBJ1-2	TRBV29-1	CSATDSTSNYGYTF	TGCAGCGCCACCGACAGCACCTCTAACTATGGCTACACCTTC
-	-	TRBJ2-5	TRBV30	CAWSVRGGETQYF	TGTGCCTGGAGTGTACGGGGTGGAGAGACCCAGTACTTC
TRBD2	few	TRBJ2-7	TRBV2	CASFTGGRHEQYF	TGTGCCAGCTTCACGGGGGGGAGACACGAGCAGTACTTC
-	-	TRBJ2-7	TRBV2	CASSEAEHGGFPYEQYF	TGTGCCAGCAGTGAAGCTGAGCATGGAGGGTTTCCCTACGAGCAGTACTTC
TRBD2	-	TRBJ2-1	TRBV4-1	CASSQGTSGAYNEQFF	TGCGCCAGCAGCCAAGGGACTAGCGGTGCCTACAATGAGCAGTTCTTC
-	-	TRBJ1-6	TRBV7-2	CASSLAQSLYNSPLHF	TGTGCCAGCAGCTTAGCACAGAGCCTCTATAATTCACCCCTCCACTTT
-	-	TRBJ2-1	TRBV10-3	CAISESLPYNEQFF	TGTGCCATCAGTGAGTCCCTCCCGTACAATGAGCAGTTCTTC
-	-	TRBJ2-1	TRBV30	CACRAGPEQFF	TGTGCCTGCAGAGCGGGCCCTGAGCAGTTCTTC
TRBD1	-	TRBJ2-3	TRBV9	CASSVAGTGWDTQYF	TGTGCCAGCAGCGTAGCGGGGACAGGGTGGGATACGCAGTATTTT
-	-	TRBJ1-1	TRBV5-8	CASSLSFGRMNTEAFF	TGTGCCAGCAGCTTATCATTCGGGAGAATGAACACTGAAGCTTTCTTT
-	-	TRBJ1-2	TRBV6-4	CASSDRGFNYGYTF	TGTGCCAGCAGTGACCGGGGGTTCAACTATGGCTACACCTTC
-	-	TRBJ1-5	TRBV6-4	CASSLGANQPQHF	TGTGCCAGCAGCCTGGGGGCAAATCAGCCCCAGCATTTT
TRBD2	-	TRBJ2-3	TRBV4-2	CASSQDEGSGGATDTQYF	TGTGCCAGCAGCCAAGATGAGGGCAGCGGGGGGGCGACAGATACGCAGTATTTT
TRBD1	-	TRBJ2-7	TRBV7-8	CASSLSGTGGYEQYF	TGTGCCAGCAGCTTGTCCGGGACAGGGGGCTACGAGCAGTACTTC
-	-	TRBJ1-2	TRBV19	CASSTQGRIDGYTF	TGTGCCAGTAGTACTCAGGGTAGGATCGATGGCTACACCTTC
-	-	TRBJ1-1	TRBV6-1	CASSQNRNTEAFF	TGTGCCAGCAGCCAAAACAGAAACACTGAAGCTTTCTTT
TRBD2	-	TRBJ2-1	TRBV14	CASSPGLAAYNEQFF	TGTGCCAGCAGCCCCGGACTAGCGGCCTACAATGAGCAGTTCTTC
-	few	TRBJ2-7	TRBV6-1	CASSEGTARSEQYF	TGTGCCAGCAGTGAAGGGACAGCCCGCAGCGAGCAGTACTTC
-	few	TRBJ1-3	TRBV30	CAWLTGQPLSGNTIYF	TGTGCCTGGTTGACAGGACAGCCTCTCTCTGGAAACACCATATATTTT
TRBD2	once	TRBJ2-1	TRBV5-5	CASQTSAHEQFF	TGTGCCAGCCAGACTAGCGCCCATGAGCAGTTCTTC
TRBD1	few	TRBJ2-7	TRBV6-7	CASSTGTGPDEQYF	TGTGCCAGCAGTACCGGGACAGGCCCCGACGAGCAGTACTTC
-	-	TRBJ1-6	TRBV5-5	CASSLRTQGISPLHF	TGTGCCAGCAGCTTGAGGACACAGGGAATTTCACCCCTCCACTTT
TRBD1	-	TRBJ1-2	TRBV15	CATSGGTVYGYTF	TGTGCCACCAGCGGCGGGACAGTCTATGGCTACACCTTC
-	-	TRBJ2-3	TRBV7-3	CASSLFTAGRGTDTQYF	TGTGCCAGCAGCCTATTTACGGCGGGTAGGGGGACAGATACGCAGTATTTT
TRBD1	-	TRBJ1-5	TRBV5-1	CASSVGTASNQPQHF	TGCGCCAGCAGCGTAGGGACAGCCAGCAATCAGCCCCAGCATTTT
-	-	TRBJ1-1	TRBV11-2	CASSSELSTEAFF	TGTGCCAGCAGCTCCGAGTTATCCACTGAAGCTTTCTTT
-	-	TRBJ2-3	TRBV6-6	CASSYPGTDTQYF	TGTGCCAGCAGTTACCCGGGCACAGATACGCAGTATTTT
-	-	TRBJ2-3	TRBV29-1	CSVGGISTDTQYF	TGCAGCGTTGGAGGGATTAGCACAGATACGCAGTATTTT
-	-	TRBJ1-5	TRBV6-1	CASRRDWDQPQHF	TGTGCCAGCAGGCGGGATTGGGATCAGCCCCAGCATTTT
TRBD1	-	TRBJ1-5	TRBV5-6	CASNESHRDRVDQPQHF	TGTGCCAGCAACGAATCTCACCGGGACAGGGTGGATCAGCCCCAGCATTTT
-	-	TRBJ2-3	TRBV5-1	CASSLEASGTDTQYF	TGCGCCAGCAGCTTGGAAGCTAGCGGCACAGATACGCAGTATTTT
TRBD1	-	TRBJ1-1	TRBV5-1	CASSRNGQGTEAFF	TGCGCCAGCAGCCGAAATGGACAGGGCACTGAAGCTTTCTTT
TRBD2	few	TRBJ2-3	TRBV4-3	CASSQEASGGNTQYF	TGCGCCAGCAGCCAAGAGGCTAGCGGGGGGAATACGCAGTATTTT
TRBD2	-	TRBJ2-7	TRBV7-2	CASSLDGGVDEQYF	TGTGCCAGCAGCTTAGACGGGGGGGTTGACGAGCAGTACTTC
-	-	TRBJ1-2	TRBV6-5	CASSYSGRITSYGYTF	TGTGCCAGCAGTTACTCGGGCAGGATTACGTCCTATGGCTACACCTTC
-	-	TRBJ1-3	TRBV7-2	CASSLVLGGNSGNTIYF	TGTGCCAGCAGCTTAGTCCTTGGCGGTAACTCTGGAAACACCATATATTTT
-	-	TRBJ1-2	TRBV7-9	CASSLPGGALLGYTF	TGTGCCAGCAGCTTACCCGGGGGGGCGCTTCTTGGCTACACCTTC
-	-	TRBJ1-6	TRBV7-2	CASSQANSPLHF	TGTGCCAGCAGCCAGGCCAATTCACCCCTCCACTTT
-	-	TRBJ1-5	TRBV30	CAWSVGRDQPQHF	TGTGCCTGGAGTGTAGGCCGGGATCAGCCCCAGCATTTT
TRBD2	-	TRBJ2-1	TRBV10-3	CAISDPTSGVEQFF	TGTGCCATCAGTGACCCGACTAGCGGGGTTGAGCAGTTCTTC
-	once	TRBJ2-5	TRBV15	CATSRDIEETQYF	TGTGCCACCAGCAGAGATATCGAAGAGACCCAGTACTTC
-	-	TRBJ2-3	TRBV5-4	CASSPGSYTDTQYF	TGTGCCAGCAGCCCGGGTTCTTACACAGATACGCAGTATTTT
-	-	TRBJ1-6	TRBV2	CASSDRTGNSPLHF	TGTGCCAGCAGCGATAGGACGGGGAATTCACCCCTCCACTTT
-	-	TRBJ1-4	TRBV25-1	CASSESGDVGEKLFF	TGTGCCAGCAGTGAATCGGGGGATGTAGGTGAAAAACTGTTTTTT